These 3 T cell receptor beta chains share one sample of origin, sequenced in a study of beta chain features in type 1 diabetes. Expressed TCRB transcripts were sequenced because the entire RNA isolate underwent reverse transcription. Using immunoSEQ multiplex PCR, the repertoire was profiled, and TCRdb retains in-frame clones only, with some absent. The table has 350,000 to 400,000 clones, roughly 16% seen once. What was sequenced was naive CD4+ T cells from blood. These receptors were taken from a woman aged 18-29 years in good health.

The gene calls are TRBV19 and TRBJ2-6; D is uncertain. The length of the CDR3 is 12 residues. V was pared by 10 bases and J by 12 bases, with 16 bases between. Germline V gene lookup returns CDR1 LNHDA and CDR2 SQIVND (reference sequence). The CDR3 coding sequence is TGTGCCATTGGAGCCTCACCGCTCGTCCTGACTTTC. Its protein product is CAIGASPLVLTF.

The table lists this clone with a few counts. V usage is TRBV5-4 and J usage is TRBJ1-2, with D perhaps TRBD1 (6 bases). The ends were cut back, 4 bases at V and 3 bases at J, with 16 bases in the middle. CDR3 length: 15 residues. Germline V lookup: CDR1 SGHNT, CDR2 YYREEE (reference sequence). CDR3 sequence: CASSRDDSGDYGYTF. The CDR3 DNA sequence: TGTGCCAGCAGCCGGGACGACTCAGGGGACTATGGCTACACCTTC.

The chain couples TRBV18 to TRBJ1-1; D uncertain. The CDR3 spans 15 residues. Germline V gene sequence: CDR1 KGHSH, CDR2 LQKENI. The V end lost 3 bases, the J end lost 1 base, and 12 bases lay between the germline ends. This CDR3 reads CASSPITAANTEAFF. CDR3 DNA sequence: TGTGCCAGCTCACCTATCACGGCGGCGAACACTGAAGCTTTCTTT.